This entry describes one TCR beta chain. This clonotype was detected many times. Its antigen remains unidentified. One base away there is no much larger clone; base qualities are not given. V has 5 bases trimmed and J has 0 bases trimmed; junction bases matching no gene number 6. The germline V gene supplies CDR1 SGHTA and CDR2 FQGNSA. From cysteine to phenylalanine, the CDR3 is 17 amino acids long. Just the 51-base CDR3 DNA is kept, in frame starting at base 1. The data originate from a study of regulatory T cells in long-lasting Graves disease (dated by TCRdb to the early 2020s). For the study in its entirety: In the newly diagnosed Graves' disease group, patients had been taking antithyroid drugs for less than 3 months. TCR sequencing covered about 13 persistent and 20 or so newly diagnosed Graves' disease patients, 33 samples in total. This study used TCR sequencing and RNA sequencing of peripheral blood to compare persistent Graves' disease patients against newly diagnosed Graves' disease patients. The study was registered as a clinical trial and conducted in China.

The intended sense of this specimen's time point label: newly diagnosed GD, antithyroid drugs for less than 3 months. For both TCR sequencing and RNA sequencing, RNA was extracted from PBMCs in TRIzol. The diagnosis of Graves' disease was made according to American Thyroid Association guidelines. The patients came from an endocrinology department in Xi'an, China. Each patient gave approximately 10 milliliters of peripheral blood, collected in an EDTA anticoagulant tube. Ficoll Paque Plus density gradient separation was used to isolate PBMCs, and no further T cell sorting was done. An Agilent 2100 Bioanalyzer and agarose gel were used to check RNA quality, while a NanoDrop 2000 measured RNA concentration. Study-wide conclusions, independent of this receptor: Peripheral blood alone was examined, since thyroid tissue, which constituted the primary lesion, could not be accessed. Patients with persistent disease shared more public clonotypes (about 2,700) than newly diagnosed patients did (about 970). Persistent Graves' disease patients showed lower TCR Shannon entropy and fewer highly expanded clones than newly diagnosed patients, suggesting clonal expansion. The small sample size was acknowledged by the authors as a limitation that may reduce accuracy. Sequencing and analysis were limited to the TCR beta chain. Persistent disease showed preferential use of TRBV28, TRBJ1-2 and TRBJ2-5, whereas newly diagnosed disease favored TRBV20-1 and TRBJ2-1.

The library came from multiplex PCR. The sequencer was an Illumina HiSeq 4000. To build TCR beta libraries, CDR3 regions were amplified by Arm-PCR using iRepertoire HTBI primers. Before sequencing, the PCR products underwent gel purification. The paper's processing steps were these. Across samples, 60 to 80 TRBV and roughly 13 TRBJ segments were identified and used for gene usage analysis of CDR3 amino acid clonotypes. COPE and FqMerger were used to merge the filtered high-quality paired reads into contigs. BLAST was used to align contigs to IMGT TRBV, TRBD and TRBJ reference genes, with CDR3 defined following IMGT. Clonotypes above 0.1% frequency were classified as highly expanded clones. Repertoire diversity was measured by Shannon entropy, and V-J evenness by the Gini coefficient. Clonotypes shared by more than one individual were considered public. TCRdb handled the public reads itself, with Q25 trimming in fastp and clone calling in MiXCR, and kept productive beta chains. Every distinct CDR3 protein forms one entry, paired with its most common genes and DNA. The V and J calls come from TCRdb's annotation, not from the publication. The sample table lists roughly 520,000 distinct CDR3 sequences, about 12% of them with a count of one. The ten largest clones take up almost 9% of the sample.

This sample also belongs to another study, concerning T cells in Graves' hyperthyroidism and ophthalmopathy. In that second paper, the authors write: Stable Graves' hyperthyroidism was defined as no progression to ophthalmopathy during 18 months of follow-up. The hyperthyroidism patients were between 18 and 65 years old and newly diagnosed, with a disease duration of less than 2 months. Exclusion was applied to patients with uncontrolled infections, other autoimmune diseases, pregnancy or lactation. Diagnoses were based on clinical symptoms, serum thyroxine and TRAb, thyroid ultrasound and orbital computed tomography. The TCR CDR3 was subjected to a first round of RT-PCR using the HTBI primer set and the Qiagen OneStep RT-PCR kit. Most expanded thyroid clonotypes (frequency above 0.001) were also detected in blood, suggesting blood repertoires may reflect thyroid immune responses. A model built on a 13 V-J signature distinguished ophthalmopathy from stable hyperthyroidism, reaching around 88% sensitivity and around 82% specificity in cross-validation and 80%/75% in testing. In validation, progression to ophthalmopathy was predicted by the model with 70.59% sensitivity and around 76% specificity, a median of around 6.5 months before onset. TCR V-J signatures able to tell the groups apart were searched for in a discovery cohort of approximately 95 patients, of whom more than 40 had Graves' ophthalmopathy and 57 had stable Graves' hyperthyroidism. Prospective prediction of ophthalmopathy was tested in an independent validation cohort of 18 to 20 hyperthyroidism patients and roughly 16 patients who later progressed to ophthalmopathy. The 100 or so discovery patients were randomly split 7:3 into training and test sets. In addition, the study compared T-cell repertoires in thyroid tissue and in blood from several Graves' hyperthyroidism patients. Once sampling was done, hyperthyroidism patients were given methimazole at a starting dose of 30 mg daily, whereas ophthalmopathy patients were given high-dose intravenous methylprednisolone. The libraries were constructed in a second round of multiplex PCR and then size-selected and purified. Paired-end sequencing of the libraries was performed with 100 bp reads on an Illumina HiSeq2000. SOAPnuke was used to process the raw data, with reads discarded if the reads contained adapters or uncalled bases, had a mean Phred below 15, or lacked an exact constant-primer or identifier match. High-quality paired reads were merged with COPE v1.2.5, and unique nucleotide sequences were defined as clonotypes. MiTCR v1.1 was used to align the clonotypes against IMGT TRBV, TRBD and TRBJ reference segments. Only V-J combinations with frequency above 0.0001, covering roughly 99% of repertoires, were analysed. The TCS score was defined as the ratio of F50 (clonal expansion) to E x V (chaos), calculated using BLOSUM62-based TCRdist between CDR3 peptides within each V-J. Welch's t-statistics and random forest reduced fewer than 600 V-J features to 13, which were used in a naive Bayes classifier (R e1071). Sample size was not statistically predetermined, and investigators were not blinded to group allocation. According to the paper, TCR Vbeta CDR3 sequencing was carried out on 120 to 150 peripheral blood samples, which came from fewer than 50 ophthalmopathy, 75 or so hyperthyroidism and about 17 progressor patients.

The receptor comes from a woman under 40 with Graves disease. Donor details come from another sample of the same person, matched by shared clones. Recombination joined TRBV7-2 with TRBJ1-6; the central 8 bases match TRBD1. This specimen consisted of peripheral blood mononuclear cells (PBMCs), obtained at new diagnosis, from a patient treated with antithyroid drugs. CDR3 reads: CASSRTGKSSYNSPLHF. The DNA sequence is TGTGCCAGCAGCAGGACAGGGAAGAGCTCCTATAATTCACCCCTCCACTTT.